Below are 8 T cell receptor beta chains sequenced from a single sample in a study of shared clonotypes between healthy human individuals. Using immunoSEQ multiplex PCR, the repertoire was profiled, and TCRdb retains in-frame clones only, with some absent. The profile covers about 2.5 million clones, with 80% to 95% appearing a single time and 0.37% taken by the ten largest. Sample: naive CD4+ T cells from PBMCs. The subset: CD45RA+ positively selected. The receptor set was obtained from a man aged 18 to 30 in good health. Some clones in this sample may be carry-over from other donors' samples.

This chain links TRBV4-1 with TRBJ1-2, with D possibly being TRBD1 (5 bases). V dropped 2 bases and J dropped 4 bases, with 14 bases sitting between them. The CDR3 is made up of 15 amino acids. Germline V gene lookup returns CDR1 MGHRA and CDR2 YSYEKL. CDR3 nucleotides: TGCGCCAGCAGCCAAATACAGGATTCCGGCTATGGCTACACCTTC. Amino acid sequence: CASSQIQDSGYGYTF.

The genes are TRBV28 and TRBJ2-7; possibly TRBD2 for D (5 bases). The CDR3 length is 13 residues. Trimming took off 2 bases at V and 7 bases at J, with 12 bases between the two ends. Germline V gene data show CDR1 as MDHEN and CDR2 as SYDVKM. The CDR3 DNA sequence: TGTGCCAGCAGTTTACCAGCGGTCCGGGAGCAGTACTTC. It specifies CASSLPAVREQYF.

This clone was seen just once. The chain combines TRBV19 with TRBJ2-1, with 7 bases fitting TRBD1. The CDR3 runs to 16 residues. V shed 7 bases and J 4 bases; nucleotides not matched to a gene: 13. Germline V CDR1 and CDR2: LNHDA, SQIVND (reference sequence). The CDR3 bases are TGTGCCAGTAAGGGCTCCGGGACAGAGAAATACAATGAGCAGTTCTTC. Its protein is CASKGSGTEKYNEQFF.

The rearrangement joins TRBV11-3 to TRBJ2-1, with 10 bases identical to TRBD2. V lost 5 bases to trimming and J lost 5 bases; unmatched junction nucleotides: 6. The germline CDR1 and CDR2 sequences are SGHNT and YENEEA. The CDR3 contains 15 residues. In DNA form, the CDR3 reads TGTGCCAGCAGCCGCGGGACTAGCGCCCACAATGAGCAGTTCTTC. Amino acids: CASSRGTSAHNEQFF.

The chain recombines TRBV4-2 with TRBJ2-2; 8 positions match TRBD1. V was clipped by 6 bases and J by 3 bases; unmatched bases: 0. This CDR3 is built from 13 residues. Per germline, CDR1 LGHNA and CDR2 YNFKEQ. The CDR3 nucleotides read TGTGCCAGCAGGACAGGGGACACCGGGGAGCTGTTTTTT. Amino acids: CASRTGDTGELFF.

The rearrangement links TRBV5-4 to TRBJ2-1; D not certain. V was trimmed by 4 bases and J by 5 bases, leaving 13 bases between them. The CDR3 has 14 amino acids. Germline assignment: CDR1 SGHNT and CDR2 YYREEE (reference sequence). In nucleotides, the CDR3 is TGTGCCAGCAGCCCAACCGGGCCGAACAATGAGCAGTTCTTC. This translates into CASSPTGPNNEQFF.

About this clone: The same CDR3 arises from other DNA sequences in this sample as well. This rearrangement joins TRBV5-1 to TRBJ2-7; D perhaps matches TRBD2 (5 bases). Per the germline V gene, CDR1 is SGHRS and CDR2 is YFSETQ. The CDR3 runs 14 residues. Trimming took off 2 bases at V and 1 base at J, with 10 bases between the two ends. The CDR3 reads CASSLAASSYEQYF. The CDR3 DNA reads as TGCGCCAGCAGCTTAGCGGCATCATCCTACGAGCAGTACTTC.

This CDR3 is CASSSTLSGGGYTF. Here the CDR3 DNA reads TGTGCCAGCAGCTCCACCCTCTCCGGCGGTGGCTACACCTTC. V and J are TRBV5-5 and TRBJ1-2; no firm D call. V was trimmed by 3 bases and J by 7 bases, leaving 16 bases between them. The CDR3 consists of 14 residues. Germline V CDR1 and CDR2: SGHKS, YYEKEE (reference sequence).